The TCR beta chain under discussion was sequenced for a study of T-cell memory formation after mild COVID-19. At the level of the study: The study found TCR clusters largely donor specific.

CDR1 is MNHGY and CDR2 is SAAAGT in the germline V gene. CDR3 length: 14 residues. V lost 2 bases, J lost 6 bases, and 12 bases lay in between. Study-level points and caveats: Some SARS-CoV-2-responding clones were already detected in memory before infection. A second wave expanding day 15 to 37 was CD4+-biased; contracting clones were balanced.

The TCR alpha and TCR beta cDNA libraries, bearing sample barcodes and UMIs, were generated by 5'RACE using constant-segment primers. TCRdb redid the calling of the 5' RACE reads with MiXCR, one entry per CDR3 protein. The profile shows about 170,000 distinct CDR3 sequences, 10% to 15% of them singletons. This clonotype was counted only a few times. Its specificity is unknown. V is TRBV6-8 and J is TRBJ2-3, with a tentative D call TRBD2 (7 bases). This TCR was sampled from a man younger than 30 who had mild COVID-19 (a few samples of this study predate the infection). Cell type and time point are not known. Sequencing used PBMCs or a T cell subset sorted from them (not recorded which). This chain's CDR3 is CASSYEGGPDTQYF. CDR3 DNA sequence: TGTGCCAGCAGTTACGAGGGGGGGCCTGATACGCAGTATTTT.